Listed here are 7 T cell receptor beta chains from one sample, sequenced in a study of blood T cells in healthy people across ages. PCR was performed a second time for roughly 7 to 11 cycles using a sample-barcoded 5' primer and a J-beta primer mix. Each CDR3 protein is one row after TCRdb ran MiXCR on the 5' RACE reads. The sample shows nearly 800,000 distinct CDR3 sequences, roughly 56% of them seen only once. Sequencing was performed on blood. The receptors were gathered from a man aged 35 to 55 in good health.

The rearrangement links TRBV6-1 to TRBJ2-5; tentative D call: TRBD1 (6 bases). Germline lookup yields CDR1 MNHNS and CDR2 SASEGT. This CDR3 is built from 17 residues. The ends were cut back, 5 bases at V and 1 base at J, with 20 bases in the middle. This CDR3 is CASSPYRDIMSQETQYF. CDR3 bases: TGTGCCAGCAGTCCTTACCGGGACATAATGTCCCAAGAGACCCAGTACTTC.

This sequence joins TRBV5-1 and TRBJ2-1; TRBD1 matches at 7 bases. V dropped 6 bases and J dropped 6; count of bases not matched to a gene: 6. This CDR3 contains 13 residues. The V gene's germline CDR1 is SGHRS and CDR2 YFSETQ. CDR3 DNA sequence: TGCGCCAGCAATATCGGGACAGTCAATGAGCAGTTCTTC. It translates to CASNIGTVNEQFF.

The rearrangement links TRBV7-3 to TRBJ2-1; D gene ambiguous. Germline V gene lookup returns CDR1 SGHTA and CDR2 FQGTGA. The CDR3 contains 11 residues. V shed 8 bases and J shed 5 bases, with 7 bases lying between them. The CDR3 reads CASGYHNEQFF. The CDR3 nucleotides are TGTGCCAGCGGCTACCACAATGAGCAGTTCTTC. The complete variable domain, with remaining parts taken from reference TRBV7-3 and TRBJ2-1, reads GAGVSQTPSNKVTEKGKYVELRCDPISGHTALYWYRQSLGQGPEFLIYFQGTGAADDSGLPNDRFFAVRPEGSVSTLKIQRTERGDSAVYLCASGYHNEQFFGPGTRLTVL.

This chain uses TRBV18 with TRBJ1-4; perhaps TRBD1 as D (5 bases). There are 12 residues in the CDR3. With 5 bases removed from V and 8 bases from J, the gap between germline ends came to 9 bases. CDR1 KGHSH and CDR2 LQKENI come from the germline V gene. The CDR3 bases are TGTGCCAGCTCAGACAGATGGGAAAAACTGTTTTTT. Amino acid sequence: CASSDRWEKLFF.

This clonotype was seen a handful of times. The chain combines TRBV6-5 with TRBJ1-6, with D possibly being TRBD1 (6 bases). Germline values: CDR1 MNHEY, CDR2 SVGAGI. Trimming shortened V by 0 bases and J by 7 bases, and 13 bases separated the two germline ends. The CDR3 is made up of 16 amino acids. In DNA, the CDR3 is TGTGCCAGCAGTTACTCAGGCGCAGGGGACAATTCACCCCTCCACTTT. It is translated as CASSYSGAGDNSPLHF.

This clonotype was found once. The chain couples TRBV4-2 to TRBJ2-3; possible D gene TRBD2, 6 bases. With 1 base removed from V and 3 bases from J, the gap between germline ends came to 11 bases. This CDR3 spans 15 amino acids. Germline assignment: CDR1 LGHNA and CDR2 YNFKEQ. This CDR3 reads CASSQGPGLTDTQYF. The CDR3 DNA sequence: TGTGCCAGCAGCCAAGGACCGGGACTGACAGATACGCAGTATTTT.

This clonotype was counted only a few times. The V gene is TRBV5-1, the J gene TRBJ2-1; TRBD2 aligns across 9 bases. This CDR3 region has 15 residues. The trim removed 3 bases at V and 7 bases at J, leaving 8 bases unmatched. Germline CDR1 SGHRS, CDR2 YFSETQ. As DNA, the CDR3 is TGCGCCAGCAGCTATAGCGGGGGCTCTCAAAATGAGCAGTTCTTC. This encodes CASSYSGGSQNEQFF.